The entry that follows covers one T cell receptor (beta chain) sequence. This clonotype has at least ten counts. It lacks a known antigen. No much larger clone exists at a distance of one base, and base qualities are not known. Unmatched junction bases come to 11, with V trimmed by 5 bases and J by 6 bases. Measured from the cysteine to the phenylalanine, the CDR3 is 15 residues long. The DNA shown is the 45-base CDR3, in frame from base 1. Taken from the germline V gene, the CDR1 and CDR2 loops are SGHVS and FQNEAQ. Libraries were made using multiplex PCR. The sequencer was an Illumina HiSeq 4000. iRepertoire HTBI primers and Arm-PCR amplification of CDR3 regions were used to construct TCR beta libraries. Before sequencing, the PCR products went through gel purification. The authors' pipeline ran thus. A total of 62 TRBV and 14 TRBJ segments were identified across samples and were used for gene usage analysis of CDR3 amino acid clonotypes. COPE and FqMerger were used to merge the filtered high-quality paired reads into contigs. BLAST was used to align contigs to the IMGT TRBV, TRBD and TRBJ reference genes, and CDR3 was defined following IMGT. Highly expanded clones were defined as clonotypes with a frequency above 0.1%. Shannon entropy was used to measure repertoire diversity, and the Gini coefficient was used to measure V-J evenness. A clonotype found in more than one individual was treated as public. TCRdb reprocessing: public reads trimmed at Q25 with fastp, clones called with MiXCR, in-frame beta chains kept. A single entry per CDR3 protein holds the most common genes and DNA from its merged rows. The V and J calls follow TCRdb's processing rather than the paper's. This sample gives under 250,000 distinct CDR3 sequences in total; about 19% of them show up just once. The top ten clones comprise 11% to 15% of the sample.

This sample is drawn from a study of regulatory T cells in long-lasting Graves disease (dated by TCRdb to the early 2020s). About the investigation overall: In the newly diagnosed Graves' disease group, patients had been taking antithyroid drugs for less than 3 months. This study used TCR sequencing and RNA sequencing of peripheral blood to compare persistent Graves' disease patients against newly diagnosed Graves' disease patients. The study took place in China and was registered as a clinical trial. TCR sequencing covered some 13 persistent and 20 or so newly diagnosed Graves' disease patients, some 35 samples in total. The paper as a whole reports these results and caveats: As a limitation, the authors acknowledged that the small sample size may reduce accuracy. Only peripheral blood was studied, because thyroid tissue, the primary lesion, was inaccessible. Sequencing and analysis were limited to the TCR beta chain. Compared with newly diagnosed patients, persistent Graves' disease patients had lower TCR Shannon entropy and fewer highly expanded clones, which suggests clonal expansion. Patients with persistent disease shared more public clonotypes (roughly 2,900) than newly diagnosed patients did (more than 900). Preferential use of TRBV28, TRBJ1-2 and TRBJ2-5 was observed in persistent disease, whereas TRBV20-1 and TRBJ2-1 were favored in newly diagnosed disease.

Explained via the paper, the time point label denotes: newly diagnosed GD, antithyroid drugs for less than 3 months. For both TCR sequencing and RNA sequencing, RNA was extracted from PBMCs using TRIzol. The diagnosis of Graves' disease was made according to American Thyroid Association guidelines. Patients were recruited from an endocrinology department in Xi'an, China. Each patient gave approximately 8.8 milliliters of peripheral blood, collected in an EDTA anticoagulant tube. Ficoll Paque Plus density gradient separation was used to isolate PBMCs, and no further T cell sorting was performed. An Agilent 2100 Bioanalyzer and agarose gel were used to check RNA quality, and a NanoDrop 2000 was used to measure RNA concentration.

Recombination connected TRBV7-8 to TRBJ1-1, and 8 junctional nucleotides match TRBD1. Sequencing used peripheral blood mononuclear cells (PBMCs), obtained at new diagnosis, from a patient treated with antithyroid drugs. The clonotype originates from a female donor with Graves disease. The DNA reads as follows: TGTGCCAGCAGCCCTATGACCCAGGGGGCGGCTGAAGCTTTCTTT. It is translated as CASSPMTQGAAEAFF.